These 5 T cell receptor beta chains were sequenced from one sample in a study of cytomegalovirus exposure and HLA in healthy donors. The PCR employed 60 Vbeta primers together with 13 Jbeta primers. TCRdb keeps only in-frame clones here, not all; method: immunoSEQ multiplex PCR. This repertoire shows 120,000 to 150,000 clones, more than 80% found once; its top ten account for roughly 4.3%. Sequenced material: PBMCs. Source of these receptors: a middle-aged woman in good health and CMV-seropositive.

The chain carries TRBV28 and TRBJ2-3, with TRBD1 identical over 7 bases. Germline CDR1 reads MDHEN; CDR2 reads SYDVKM. The CDR3 consists of 15 residues. Germline trimming cut 6 bases from V and 5 bases from J; bases unmatched to any gene: 11. CDR3 amino acids: CASSSNRGFGDTQYF. The CDR3, as DNA: TGTGCCAGCAGCTCCAACAGGGGCTTTGGAGATACGCAGTATTTT.

For the CDR3, the DNA is TGTGCCAGCAGCTTAGATCCCTTACAAGAGACCCAGTACTTC. Translation gives CASSLDPLQETQYF. V is TRBV7-2 and J is TRBJ2-5, with D uncertain. V shed 1 base and J shed 2 bases, with 8 bases lying between them. Looked up from germline, CDR1 is SGHTA and CDR2 is FQGNSA. The CDR3 length is 14 residues.

The chain joins TRBV7-7 to TRBJ2-2; 9 bases are a match to TRBD1. V gave up 6 bases and J gave up 1 base; unmatched junction bases: 3. The CDR3 loop spans 15 amino acids. CDR1 and CDR2 from the germline V gene are SSHAT and FNYEAQ (reference sequence). The CDR3 loop reads CASRKDRGNTGELFF. CDR3 sequence (DNA): TGTGCCAGCAGAAAGGACAGGGGGAACACCGGGGAGCTGTTTTTT.

The J gene is TRBJ2-5, the V gene TRBV5-1, with a tentative D call TRBD2 (7 bases). The ends were cut back, 4 bases at V and 10 bases at J, with 26 bases in the middle. The CDR3 consists of 16 residues. CDR1 is SGHRS, CDR2 YFSETQ, per germline. In DNA form, the CDR3 reads TGCGCCAGCAGCGAATCGGCGGGGGCCCTGAGAGAGGTCCAGTACTTC. Protein sequence: CASSESAGALREVQYF.

J is TRBJ1-2 and V is TRBV2, with D possibly matching TRBD1 (6 bases). V lost 6 bases, J lost 7 bases, and 18 bases lay in between. Germline CDR1 SNHLY, CDR2 FYNNEI. This CDR3 comprises 14 residues. The DNA for the CDR3 is TGTGCCAGCAGAAAAGGGACACCCGGAGGTGGCTACACCTTC. Encoded protein: CASRKGTPGGGYTF.